The sequence of this TCR beta chain was determined in a study of early T cells in non-severe SARS-CoV-2 infection. TCRdb re-called the 5' RACE reads through MiXCR, storing one row per CDR3 protein. This table holds tens of thousands of distinct CDR3 sequences, roughly 10% found once. This clonotype was picked up many times. The V end lost 5 bases, the J end lost 6 bases, and 16 bases lay between the germline ends. The CDR3 is 14 amino acids. Germline CDR1 is SQVTM and CDR2 is ANQGSEA. The sequence derives from an adult who was a healthcare worker with PCR-confirmed SARS-CoV-2 infection or an uninfected control (not recorded which). The sample comprised whole blood. This sequence joins TRBV29-1 and TRBJ2-2; the D gene is possibly TRBD1 (6 bases). This chain's CDR3 is CSVRRQGRAGELFF. For the CDR3, the DNA is TGCAGCGTTCGGCGGCAGGGGCGGGCCGGGGAGCTGTTTTTT.